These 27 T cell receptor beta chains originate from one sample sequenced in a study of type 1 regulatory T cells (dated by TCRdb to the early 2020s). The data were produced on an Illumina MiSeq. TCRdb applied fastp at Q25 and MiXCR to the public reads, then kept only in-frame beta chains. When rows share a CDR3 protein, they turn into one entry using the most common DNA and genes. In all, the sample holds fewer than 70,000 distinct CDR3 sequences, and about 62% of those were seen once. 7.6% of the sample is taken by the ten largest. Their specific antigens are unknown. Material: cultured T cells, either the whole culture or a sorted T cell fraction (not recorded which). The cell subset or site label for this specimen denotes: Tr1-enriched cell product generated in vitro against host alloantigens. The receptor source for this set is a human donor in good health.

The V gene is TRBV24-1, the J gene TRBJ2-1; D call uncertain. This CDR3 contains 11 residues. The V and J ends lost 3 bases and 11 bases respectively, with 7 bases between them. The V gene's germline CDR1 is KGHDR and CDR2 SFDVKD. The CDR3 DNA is TGTGCCACCAGTGATGGGCGGAAGCAGTTCTTC. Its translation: CATSDGRKQFF.

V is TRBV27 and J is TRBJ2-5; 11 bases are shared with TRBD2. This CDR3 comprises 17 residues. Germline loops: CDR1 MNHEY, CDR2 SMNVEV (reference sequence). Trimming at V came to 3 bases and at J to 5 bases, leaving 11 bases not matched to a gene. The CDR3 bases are TGTGCCAGCAGTTTCCCGCGCCCACTAGCGGGAGTGGAGACCCAGTACTTC. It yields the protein CASSFPRPLAGVETQYF.

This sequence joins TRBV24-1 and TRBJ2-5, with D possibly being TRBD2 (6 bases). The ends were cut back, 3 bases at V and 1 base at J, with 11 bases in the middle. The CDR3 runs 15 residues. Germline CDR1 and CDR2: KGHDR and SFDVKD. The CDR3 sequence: CATSDRRAGQETQYF. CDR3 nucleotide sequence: TGTGCCACCAGTGATAGGAGAGCGGGCCAAGAGACCCAGTACTTC.

The CDR3 nucleotides read TGTGCCAGCACCATTCTAATCACCGGGGAGCTGTTTTTT. It encodes CASTILITGELFF. The genes are TRBV6-1 and TRBJ2-2; no clear D. The CDR3 is made up of 13 amino acids. Trimming took off 7 bases at V and 4 bases at J, with 10 bases between the two ends. CDR1 and CDR2 from the germline V gene are MNHNS and SASEGT.

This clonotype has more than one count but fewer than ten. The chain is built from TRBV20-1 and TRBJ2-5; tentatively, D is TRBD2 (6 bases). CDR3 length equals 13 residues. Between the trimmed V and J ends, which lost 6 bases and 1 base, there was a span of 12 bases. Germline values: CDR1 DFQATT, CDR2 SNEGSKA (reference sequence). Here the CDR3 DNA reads TGCAGTGCCCAACCGGGACTCCAAGAGACCCAGTACTTC. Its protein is CSAQPGLQETQYF.

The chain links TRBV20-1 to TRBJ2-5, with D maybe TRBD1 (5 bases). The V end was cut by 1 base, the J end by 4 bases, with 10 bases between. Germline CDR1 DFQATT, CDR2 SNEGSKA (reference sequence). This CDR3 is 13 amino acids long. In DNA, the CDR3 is TGCAGTGCTAGAGTACCAGGGTCAGAGACCCAGTACTTC. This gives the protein CSARVPGSETQYF.

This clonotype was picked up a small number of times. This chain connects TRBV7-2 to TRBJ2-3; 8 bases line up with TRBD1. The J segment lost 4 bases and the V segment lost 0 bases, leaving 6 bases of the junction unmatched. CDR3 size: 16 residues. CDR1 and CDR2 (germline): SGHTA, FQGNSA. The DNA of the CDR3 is TGTGCCAGCAGCTTAGCGCGGTCAGGGGGCGCAGATACGCAGTATTTT. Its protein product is CASSLARSGGADTQYF.

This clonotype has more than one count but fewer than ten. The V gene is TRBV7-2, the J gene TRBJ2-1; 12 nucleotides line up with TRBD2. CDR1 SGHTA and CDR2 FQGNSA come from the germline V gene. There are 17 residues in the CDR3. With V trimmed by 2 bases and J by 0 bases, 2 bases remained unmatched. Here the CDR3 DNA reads TGTGCCAGCAGCTTACGGACTAGCGGGACCTCCTACAATGAGCAGTTCTTC. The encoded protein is CASSLRTSGTSYNEQFF.

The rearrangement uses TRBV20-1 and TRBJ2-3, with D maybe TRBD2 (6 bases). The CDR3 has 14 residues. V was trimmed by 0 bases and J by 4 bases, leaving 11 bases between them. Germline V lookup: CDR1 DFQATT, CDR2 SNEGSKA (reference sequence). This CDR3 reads CSARDGGAPDTQYF. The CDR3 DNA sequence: TGCAGTGCTAGAGACGGGGGTGCCCCAGATACGCAGTATTTT.

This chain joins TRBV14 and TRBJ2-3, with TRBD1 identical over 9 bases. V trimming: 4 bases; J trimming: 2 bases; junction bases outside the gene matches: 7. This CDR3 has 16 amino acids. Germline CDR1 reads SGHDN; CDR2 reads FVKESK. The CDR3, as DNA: TGTGCCAGCAGCCGGCCCGGGACAGGGCACACAGATACGCAGTATTTT. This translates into CASSRPGTGHTDTQYF.

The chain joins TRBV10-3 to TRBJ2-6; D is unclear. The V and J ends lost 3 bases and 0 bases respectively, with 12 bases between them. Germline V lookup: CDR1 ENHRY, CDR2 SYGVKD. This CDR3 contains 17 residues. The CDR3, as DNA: TGTGCCATCAGTGAACTGGGCCCATTCTCTGGGGCCAACGTCCTGACTTTC. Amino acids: CAISELGPFSGANVLTF.

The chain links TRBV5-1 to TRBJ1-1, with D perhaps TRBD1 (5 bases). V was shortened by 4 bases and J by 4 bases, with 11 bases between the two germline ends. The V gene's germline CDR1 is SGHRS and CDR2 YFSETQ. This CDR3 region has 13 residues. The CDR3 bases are TGCGCCAGCAGCCCAAGACAGCTCACTGAAGCTTTCTTT. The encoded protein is CASSPRQLTEAFF.

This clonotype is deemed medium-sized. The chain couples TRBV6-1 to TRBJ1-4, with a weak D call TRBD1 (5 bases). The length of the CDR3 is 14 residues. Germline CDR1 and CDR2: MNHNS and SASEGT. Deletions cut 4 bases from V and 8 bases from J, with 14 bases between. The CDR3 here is CASSVGAPGEKLFF. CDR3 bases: TGTGCCAGCAGTGTAGGGGCCCCGGGAGAAAAACTGTTTTTT.

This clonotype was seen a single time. The CDR3 spells CASSPWRGRGNQPQHF. The CDR3 nucleotides are TGTGCCAGCTCACCATGGAGGGGAAGGGGCAATCAGCCCCAGCATTTT. The rearrangement uses TRBV18 and TRBJ1-5, with TRBD1 as a possible D gene (5 bases). The CDR3 runs to 16 residues. Trimming removed 2 bases at V and 2 bases at J, with 13 bases between. Germline CDR1 is KGHSH and CDR2 is LQKENI.

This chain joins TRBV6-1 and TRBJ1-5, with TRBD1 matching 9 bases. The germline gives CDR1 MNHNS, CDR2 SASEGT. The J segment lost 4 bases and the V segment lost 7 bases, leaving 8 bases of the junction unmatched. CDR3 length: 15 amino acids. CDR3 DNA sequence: TGTGCCAGCACCACGACAGGGGGTGGAAATCAGCCCCAGCATTTT. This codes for CASTTTGGGNQPQHF.

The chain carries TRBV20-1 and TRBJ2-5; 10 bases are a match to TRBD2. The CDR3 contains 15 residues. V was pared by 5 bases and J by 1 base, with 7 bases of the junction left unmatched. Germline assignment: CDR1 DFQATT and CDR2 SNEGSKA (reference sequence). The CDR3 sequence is CSAFSGTSVQETQYF. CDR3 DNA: TGCAGTGCTTTCTCCGGGACTAGCGTCCAAGAGACCCAGTACTTC.

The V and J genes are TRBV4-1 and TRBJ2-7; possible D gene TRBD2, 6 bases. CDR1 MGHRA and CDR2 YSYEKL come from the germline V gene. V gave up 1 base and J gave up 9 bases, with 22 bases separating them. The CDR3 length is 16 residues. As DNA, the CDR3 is TGCGCCAGCAGCCAAGGGTTGGCTCGGGGGATACGCGGGCAGTACTTC. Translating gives CASSQGLARGIRGQYF.

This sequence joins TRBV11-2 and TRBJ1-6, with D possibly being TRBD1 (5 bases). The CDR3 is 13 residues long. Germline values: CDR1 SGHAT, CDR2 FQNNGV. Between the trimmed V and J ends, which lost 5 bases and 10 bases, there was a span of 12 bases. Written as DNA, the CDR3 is TGTGCCAGCAGCGAGACCAGGGTCTCACCCCTCCACTTT. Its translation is CASSETRVSPLHF.

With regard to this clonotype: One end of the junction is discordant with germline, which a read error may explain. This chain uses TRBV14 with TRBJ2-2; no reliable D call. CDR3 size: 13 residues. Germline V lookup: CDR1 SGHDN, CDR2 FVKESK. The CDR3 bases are TGTGCCAGCCGCCAACAACCTACCGGGGAGCTGTTTTTT. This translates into CASRQQPTGELFF.

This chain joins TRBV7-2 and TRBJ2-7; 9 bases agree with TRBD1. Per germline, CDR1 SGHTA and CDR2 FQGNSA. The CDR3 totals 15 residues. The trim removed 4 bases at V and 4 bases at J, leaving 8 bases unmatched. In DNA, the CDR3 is TGTGCCAGCAGCTCCATGGGACAGGGATTTTACGAGCAGTACTTC. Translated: CASSSMGQGFYEQYF.

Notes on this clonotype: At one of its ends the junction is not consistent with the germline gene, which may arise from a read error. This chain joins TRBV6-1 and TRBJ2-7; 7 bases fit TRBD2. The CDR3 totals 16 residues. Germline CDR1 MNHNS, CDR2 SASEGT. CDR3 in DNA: TGTGCCACGGAGCCCCCGACTAGCTTCTTATCCTATGAGCAGTACTTC. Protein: CATEPPTSFLSYEQYF.

The CDR3 DNA reads TGCAGTGCGACGGATGGGACTGAAGCTTTCTTT. It encodes CSATDGTEAFF. V is TRBV20-1 and J is TRBJ1-1; D gene unclear. CDR1 and CDR2 (germline): DFQATT, SNEGSKA (reference sequence). This CDR3 contains 11 residues. V lost 6 bases, J lost 5 bases, and 10 bases lay in between.

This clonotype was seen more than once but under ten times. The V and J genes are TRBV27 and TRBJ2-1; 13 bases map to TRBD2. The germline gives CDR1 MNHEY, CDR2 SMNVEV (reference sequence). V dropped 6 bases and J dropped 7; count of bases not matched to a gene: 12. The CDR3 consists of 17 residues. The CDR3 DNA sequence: TGTGCCAGCAGCTTCGCGCGCGGACTAGCGGGAGAGAATGAGCAGTTCTTC. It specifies CASSFARGLAGENEQFF.

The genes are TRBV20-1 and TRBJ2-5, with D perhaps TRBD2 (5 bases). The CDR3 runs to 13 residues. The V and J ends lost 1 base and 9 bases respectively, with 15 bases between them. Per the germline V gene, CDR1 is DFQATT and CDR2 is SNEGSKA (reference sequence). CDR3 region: CSARGPNGGPQYF. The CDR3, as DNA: TGCAGTGCTAGAGGTCCAAATGGAGGTCCCCAGTACTTC.

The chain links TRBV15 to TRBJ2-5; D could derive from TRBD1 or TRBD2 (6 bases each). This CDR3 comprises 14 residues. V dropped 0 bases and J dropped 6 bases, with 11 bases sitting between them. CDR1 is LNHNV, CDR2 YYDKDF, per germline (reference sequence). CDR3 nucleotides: TGTGCCACCAGCAGAGATAGAGGGGGGAAGACCCAGTACTTC. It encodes CATSRDRGGKTQYF.

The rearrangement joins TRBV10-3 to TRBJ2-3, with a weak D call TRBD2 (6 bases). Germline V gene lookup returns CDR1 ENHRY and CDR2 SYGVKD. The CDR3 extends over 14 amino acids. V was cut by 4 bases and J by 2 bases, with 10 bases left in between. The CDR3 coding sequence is TGTGCCATCAGTGGACAGCGGGCCACAGATACGCAGTATTTT. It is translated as CAISGQRATDTQYF.

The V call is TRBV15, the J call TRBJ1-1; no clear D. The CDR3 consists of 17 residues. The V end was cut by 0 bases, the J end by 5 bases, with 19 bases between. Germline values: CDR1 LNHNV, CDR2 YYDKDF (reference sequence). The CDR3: CATSRDRIGSFKTEAFF. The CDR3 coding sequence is TGTGCCACCAGCAGAGATCGAATCGGGAGTTTCAAGACTGAAGCTTTCTTT.